The 29 T cell receptor beta chains listed next were all sequenced from one sample in a study of shared clonotypes between healthy human individuals. The protocol was immunoSEQ multiplex PCR, while the TCRdb copy is restricted to in-frame clones and leaves out a portion. The sample has roughly 410,000 clones, 96% seen once. Sequencing input: memory CD8+ T cells sorted from blood. The subset here: CD45RO+ cells pooled with CCR7-negative TemRA cells. The receptor set was obtained from a man aged 25 to 40 in good health.

The rearrangement joins TRBV18 to TRBJ2-1, with a possible D match to TRBD2 (5 bases). The germline V and J ends were trimmed by 2 bases and 4 bases, with 12 bases remaining between them. The CDR3 is 15 residues long. CDR1 and CDR2 from the germline V gene are KGHSH and LQKENI. In DNA form, the CDR3 reads TGTGCCAGCTCACCAGTTCGACTACCTTACAATGAGCAGTTCTTC. Translation gives CASSPVRLPYNEQFF.

This chain links TRBV28 with TRBJ1-5, with D perhaps TRBD1 (6 bases). The CDR3 extends over 16 amino acids. V lost 2 bases and J 0 bases, leaving 11 bases between the germline ends. Germline loops: CDR1 MDHEN, CDR2 SYDVKM. Here the CDR3 reads CASSLVRGISNQPQHF. The DNA of the CDR3 is TGTGCCAGCAGTTTAGTCAGGGGTATTAGCAATCAGCCCCAGCATTTT.

This clone was counted a single time. The chain joins TRBV19 to TRBJ1-5, with no clear D. Trimming removed 0 bases from V and 4 bases from J, with 7 bases in between. The CDR3 runs 14 residues. Germline V CDR1 and CDR2: LNHDA, SQIVND (reference sequence). CDR3 sequence reads: CASSIETENQPQHF. The CDR3 DNA reads TGTGCCAGTAGTATAGAAACAGAAAATCAGCCCCAGCATTTT.

The chain recombines TRBV4-1 with TRBJ2-5; maybe TRBD1 (6 bases). Trimming cost V 3 bases and J 6 bases, with 14 bases left between them. From germline, CDR1 is MGHRA and CDR2 YSYEKL. This CDR3 spans 14 amino acids. As DNA, the CDR3 is TGCGCCAGCAGCCACGAAAGGGACACTCAGACCCAGTACTTC. This codes for CASSHERDTQTQYF.

The chain recombines TRBV2 with TRBJ2-5; 7 positions match TRBD2. Germline CDR1 SNHLY, CDR2 FYNNEI. CDR3 length: 18 amino acids. V trimming: 8 bases; J trimming: 5 bases; junction bases outside the gene matches: 23. The CDR3 bases are TGTGCCAGCGTCCGGTCCCATAGCGGGCTACCCTGGCGGGAGACCCAGTACTTC. This sequence encodes CASVRSHSGLPWRETQYF. Full variable domain (rest looked up from reference TRBV2 and TRBJ2-5): EPEVTQTPSHQVTQMGQEVILRCVPISNHLYFYWYRQILGQKVEFLVSFYNNEISEKSEIFDDQFSVERPDGSNFTLKIRSTKLEDSAMYFCASVRSHSGLPWRETQYFGPGTRLLVL.

DNA of the CDR3: TGTGCCAGCAGCAGGGGCTCGAACACCGGGGAGCTGTTTTTT. It translates to CASSRGSNTGELFF. The chain has TRBV9 and TRBJ2-2, with a weak D call TRBD1 (5 bases). Germline CDR1 is SGDLS and CDR2 is YYNGEE. The CDR3 has 14 residues. The V and J ends lost 4 bases and 0 bases respectively, with 7 bases between them. Full variable domain (rest looked up from reference TRBV9 and TRBJ2-2): DSGVTQTPKHLITATGQRVTLRCSPRSGDLSVYWYQQSLDQGLQFLIQYYNGEERAKGNILERFSAQQFPDLHSELNLSSLELGDSALYFCASSRGSNTGELFFGEGSRLTVL.

The chain links TRBV9 to TRBJ2-1; a weak D match, TRBD2 (5 bases). V lost 0 bases to trimming and J lost 7 bases, with 8 bases between them. Germline V gives CDR1 SGDLS, CDR2 YYNGEE. The CDR3 extends over 13 amino acids. In nucleotides, the CDR3 is TGTGCCAGCAGCGTAGATCCGGGGAATGAGCAGTTCTTC. Translating gives CASSVDPGNEQFF.

The chain links TRBV27 to TRBJ1-1; 7 bases are a match to TRBD1. V lost 5 bases and J lost 5; bases outside the gene matches: 11. This CDR3 region has 15 residues. Germline V lookup: CDR1 MNHEY, CDR2 SMNVEV (reference sequence). This chain's CDR3 is CASSANRDRGTEAFF. DNA of the CDR3: TGTGCCAGCAGTGCTAACCGGGACAGAGGGACTGAAGCTTTCTTT.

The rearrangement links TRBV5-1 to TRBJ2-5, with 7 bases that match TRBD2. The CDR3 consists of 16 residues. Unmatched junction bases numbered 7, after V lost 1 base and J lost 1 base. Germline lookup yields CDR1 SGHRS and CDR2 YFSETQ. CDR3 bases: TGCGCCAGCAGCTTGTCCGGCTCTAGCGGCCAAGAGACCCAGTACTTC. This gives the protein CASSLSGSSGQETQYF.

This chain joins TRBV11-2 and TRBJ1-3, with TRBD1 identical over 10 bases. J lost 5 bases, V lost 4 bases, and 2 bases had no gene match. CDR1 is SGHAT and CDR2 is FQNNGV in the germline V gene. This CDR3 is built from 14 residues. The CDR3 here is CASSWDRGRNTIYF. The CDR3 nucleotides are TGTGCCAGCAGCTGGGACAGGGGAAGAAACACCATATATTTT.

V is TRBV5-1 and J is TRBJ2-4; D call uncertain. CDR1 SGHRS and CDR2 YFSETQ come from the germline V gene. V lost 2 bases and J 1 base, leaving 7 bases between the germline ends. CDR3 length: 14 amino acids. CDR3 protein: CASSFGEAKNIQYF. Here the CDR3 DNA reads TGCGCCAGCAGCTTCGGTGAGGCCAAAAACATTCAGTACTTC.

The DNA of the CDR3 is TGTGCCAGCTCTGCGGGCGGAATTACGAGCTCCTACAATGAGCAGTTCTTC. Translated: CASSAGGITSSYNEQFF. The rearrangement uses TRBV27 and TRBJ2-1; possibly TRBD2 for D (5 bases). This CDR3 has 17 amino acids. Trimming removed 8 bases at V and 0 bases at J, with 20 bases between. Germline assignment: CDR1 MNHEY and CDR2 SMNVEV (reference sequence).

The gene calls are TRBV18 and TRBJ2-3; D remains unclear. CDR1 is KGHSH, CDR2 LQKENI, per germline. The CDR3 loop spans 16 amino acids. With 4 bases removed from V and 0 bases from J, the gap between germline ends came to 14 bases. The CDR3 DNA is TGTGCCAGCTCACATCAGGCGGCAGGTAGCACAGATACGCAGTATTTT. It codes for CASSHQAAGSTDTQYF.

CDR3 residues: CASSYVTAGELFF. The CDR3 DNA reads as TGTGCCAGCAGTTACGTGACAGCCGGGGAGCTGTTTTTT. This chain uses TRBV6-7 with TRBJ2-2; a possible D gene is TRBD1 (5 bases). Being an ORF, TRBV6-7 has a function that is uncertain. The V end lost 2 bases, the J end lost 6 bases, and 7 bases lay between the germline ends. The CDR3 spans 13 residues.

The V call is TRBV6-1, the J call TRBJ1-2; D gene uncertain. CDR1 MNHNS and CDR2 SASEGT come from the germline V gene. Trimming left V 5 bases short and J 3 bases short, with 10 bases between. This CDR3 contains 13 residues. The CDR3 loop reads CASSPTDYYGYTF. CDR3 in DNA: TGTGCCAGCAGTCCGACCGATTACTATGGCTACACCTTC.

The rearrangement uses TRBV19 and TRBJ1-5; D is perhaps TRBD1 (5 bases). The CDR3 consists of 13 residues. V was shortened by 9 bases and J by 6 bases, with 15 bases between the two germline ends. Germline V CDR1 and CDR2: LNHDA, SQIVND (reference sequence). For the CDR3, the DNA is TGTGCCAGCTCCTATGTGGGGGGTCAGCCCCAGCATTTT. This encodes CASSYVGGQPQHF.

The J gene is TRBJ2-1, the V gene TRBV12-5; TRBD2 agrees at 15 bases. V shed 7 bases, J shed 3 bases, and the junction held 7 bases outside the gene matches. CDR3 length equals 17 residues. Germline CDR1 is LGHNT and CDR2 is FRNRAP. The CDR3 region is CASAWTSGRAGYNEQFF. The CDR3 coding sequence is TGTGCTAGTGCCTGGACTAGCGGGAGGGCCGGCTACAATGAGCAGTTCTTC.

The chain links TRBV19 to TRBJ2-2, with no clear D. The CDR3 extends over 14 amino acids. The germline V and J ends were trimmed by 1 base and 4 bases, with 7 bases remaining between them. CDR1 LNHDA and CDR2 SQIVND come from the germline V gene (reference sequence). The CDR3 region is CASSIVAITGELFF. The CDR3 DNA sequence: TGTGCCAGTAGTATAGTGGCGATCACCGGGGAGCTGTTTTTT. The full variable domain, its missing parts supplied by reference TRBV19 and TRBJ2-2, is DGGITQSPKYLFRKEGQNVTLSCEQNLNHDAMYWYRQDPGQGLRLIYYSQIVNDFQKGDIAEGYSVSREKKESFPLTVTSAQKNPTAFYLCASSIVAITGELFFGEGSRLTVL.

Note on this clone: Because it lacks the conserved phenylalanine or tryptophan at the end, this CDR3 is likely a read error. J is TRBJ2-7 and V is TRBV7-9; 8 bases are shared with TRBD1. Germline V gene data show CDR1 as SEHNR and CDR2 as FQNEAQ (reference sequence). This CDR3 region has 13 residues. The V gene end was trimmed by 5 bases and the J gene end by 4 bases; junction bases not matched to a gene: 4. CDR3: CASSRTGGYEQYL. The CDR3 DNA reads as TGTGCCAGCAGCCGTACAGGGGGTTACGAGCAGTACCTC.

The genes are TRBV10-2 and TRBJ2-7; 15 nucleotides agree with TRBD2. V trimming: 7 bases; J trimming: 3 bases; junction bases outside the gene matches: 7. From germline, CDR1 is WSHSY and CDR2 SAAADI. The CDR3 spans 16 residues. The CDR3: CASTRTSGRAVYEQYF. Here the CDR3 DNA reads TGCGCCAGCACCCGGACTAGCGGGAGGGCCGTCTACGAGCAGTACTTC.

This clone was counted once. The chain couples TRBV7-6 to TRBJ2-7; D unresolved. Per the germline V gene, CDR1 is SGHVS and CDR2 is FNYEAQ. The ends were cut back, 1 base at V and 7 bases at J, with 14 bases in the middle. This CDR3 is 14 amino acids long. CDR3 bases: TGTGCCAGCAGCTTAGGGGCTAGTCTGGGGGAGCAGTACTTC. It codes for CASSLGASLGEQYF.

This rearrangement joins TRBV28 to TRBJ2-7, with TRBD1 identical over 9 bases. The CDR3 length is 12 residues. The V segment lost 10 bases and the J segment 3 bases; nucleotides outside the gene matches: 4. The germline CDR1 and CDR2 sequences are MDHEN and SYDVKM. In nucleotides, the CDR3 is TGTGCCACCCTGACAGGGGGCTACGAGCAGTACTTC. Translation: CATLTGGYEQYF.

The chain carries TRBV5-6 and TRBJ2-4, with D possibly called TRBD1 or TRBD2 (5 bases each). From germline, CDR1 is SGHDT and CDR2 YYEEEE. This CDR3 is built from 14 residues. V gave up 3 bases and J gave up 6 bases, with 13 bases separating them. CDR3 bases: TGTGCCAGCAGCTCGAGGGGATATTTAAACATTCAGTACTTC. Protein product: CASSSRGYLNIQYF.

The V call is TRBV28, the J call TRBJ2-3; D might be TRBD2 (5 bases). The germline V gene has CDR1 MDHEN and CDR2 SYDVKM. V dropped 6 bases and J dropped 2 bases, with 12 bases sitting between them. The CDR3 contains 14 residues. CDR3 region: CASRTSGDTDTQYF. The DNA of the CDR3 is TGTGCCAGCAGAACAAGCGGTGACACAGATACGCAGTATTTT.

This clone was observed once. J is TRBJ2-7 and V is TRBV6-5; TRBD1 is a possible D gene (5 bases). Germline V gene lookup returns CDR1 MNHEY and CDR2 SVGAGI. Trimming left V 6 bases short and J 4 bases short, with 19 bases between. The CDR3 spans 15 residues. Written as DNA, the CDR3 is TGTGCCAGCAGGTACGACGGCCAGGGTGTGTACGAGCAGTACTTC. Residues: CASRYDGQGVYEQYF.

Points on this clone: The same CDR3 is also encoded by other DNA sequences in this sample. The chain links TRBV5-1 to TRBJ2-7; 16 nucleotides match TRBD2. V gave up 4 bases and J gave up 4 bases; unmatched junction bases: 2. The CDR3 spans 15 residues. Germline V gives CDR1 SGHRS, CDR2 YFSETQ. The DNA for the CDR3 is TGCGCCAGCAGCCTGGGACTAGCGGGAGGGTACGAGCAGTACTTC. Translation gives CASSLGLAGGYEQYF.

This chain links TRBV28 with TRBJ2-7, with 10 bases fitting TRBD2. The CDR3 spans 15 residues. Trimming removed 5 bases from V and 5 bases from J; junction bases left unmatched: 9. Germline CDR1 is MDHEN and CDR2 is SYDVKM. CDR3 protein: CASSVPSGRPDEQYF. The CDR3 bases are TGTGCCAGCAGTGTACCTAGCGGGAGACCTGACGAGCAGTACTTC.

The chain employs TRBV9 and TRBJ2-2; TRBD2 is a possible D gene (6 bases). Germline CDR1 is SGDLS and CDR2 is YYNGEE. The germline V and J ends were trimmed by 0 bases and 1 base, with 10 bases remaining between them. This CDR3 has 16 amino acids. CDR3 nucleotides: TGTGCCAGCAGCGTAGATATCGGGAGGAACACCGGGGAGCTGTTTTTT. It codes for CASSVDIGRNTGELFF.

This clone was detected only once. The rearrangement links TRBV5-1 to TRBJ2-7, with 9 bases that match TRBD2. Trimming removed 1 base from V and 4 bases from J; junction bases left unmatched: 6. Looked up from germline, CDR1 is SGHRS and CDR2 is YFSETQ. The CDR3 runs to 15 residues. CDR3 coding DNA: TGCGCCAGCAGCTTGAACCCGCGGGAGGGTTACGAGCAGTACTTC. Protein sequence: CASSLNPREGYEQYF.